The 11 T cell receptor beta chains below all came from one sample that was sequenced in a study of human T cells and chemical hapten exposure. The time point is: patch test 3, about 24 weeks after DPC sensitization. The sample's treatment: therapeutic diphenylcyclopropenone sensitization with weekly scalp DPC. TCRdb processed the RACE reads anew with MiXCR; each CDR3 protein has one entry. The sample holds approximately 97,000 distinct CDR3 sequences, 27% seen once. The starting material was whole blood, obtained in connection with sensitization to the hapten diphenylcyclopropenone (DPC). The receptor source for this set is a man aged 35 to 55 with alopecia areata. Some clones in this sample may be carry-over from other donors' samples.

This clonotype has just a few counts. The chain is built from TRBV29-1 and TRBJ2-5; D not certain. CDR1 SQVTM and CDR2 ANQGSEA come from the germline V gene. Trimming left V 0 bases short and J 0 bases short, with 11 bases between. The CDR3 extends over 15 amino acids. The CDR3 loop is CSVEDQFRDQETQYF. The CDR3 DNA is TGCAGCGTTGAAGATCAGTTTAGGGACCAAGAGACCCAGTACTTC.

This clonotype was detected a few times. The V call is TRBV15, the J call TRBJ1-4; no firm D call. This CDR3 is built from 12 residues. V lost 2 bases and J 5 bases, leaving 3 bases between the germline ends. Germline V gene data show CDR1 as LNHNV and CDR2 as YYDKDF (reference sequence). The DNA of the CDR3 is TGTGCCACCAGCAGACCCAATGAAAAACTGTTTTTT. Amino acid sequence: CATSRPNEKLFF.

The rearrangement joins TRBV12-3 or TRBV12-4 to TRBJ2-3, with D tentatively TRBD1 or TRBD2 (6 bases each). This CDR3 contains 17 residues. The V gene lost 6 bases and the J gene lost 6 bases, with 25 bases spanning the gap. The CDR3 nucleotides are TGTGCCAGCAGCCTCCGGGGGCACACCCCGGGGTTGGATACGCAGTATTTT. Translated, it gives CASSLRGHTPGLDTQYF.

V and J are TRBV4-2 and TRBJ2-3, with 10 bases identical to TRBD2. This CDR3 is 14 amino acids long. Trimming cost V 5 bases and J 5 bases; bases outside gene matches: 4. Germline-derived CDR1 and CDR2 are LGHNA and YNFKEQ. CDR3 sequence (DNA): TGTGCCAGCAGCTTAGCGGGAGGTGAAGATACGCAGTATTTT. The encoded protein is CASSLAGGEDTQYF.

This chain links TRBV5-4 with TRBJ1-1; D is undetermined. The germline V gene encodes CDR1 SGHNT and CDR2 YYREEE (reference sequence). V was shortened by 2 bases and J by 8 bases, with 7 bases between the two germline ends. The CDR3 is 11 amino acids. The CDR3 spells CASSFQDEAFF. In DNA, the CDR3 is TGTGCCAGCAGCTTCCAGGACGAAGCTTTCTTT.

This chain uses TRBV12-5 with TRBJ1-1; 7 nucleotides agree with TRBD1. Germline values: CDR1 LGHNT, CDR2 FRNRAP. This CDR3 is built from 13 residues. J lost 4 bases, V lost 5 bases, and 4 bases had no gene match. This CDR3 is CASGLGTVTEAFF. DNA for the CDR3: TGTGCTAGTGGTCTCGGGACAGTCACTGAAGCTTTCTTT.

The CDR3 region is CASSPRLAGDSETQYF. Written as DNA, the CDR3 is TGTGCCAGCAGTCCAAGACTAGCGGGAGATTCTGAGACCCAGTACTTC. The rearrangement joins TRBV27 to TRBJ2-5; TRBD2 aligns across 12 bases. The germline V gene encodes CDR1 MNHEY and CDR2 SMNVEV (reference sequence). The CDR3 loop spans 16 amino acids. V lost 5 bases, J lost 5 bases, and 9 bases stayed unmatched.

V gene TRBV7-2 combines with J gene TRBJ1-5; TRBD1 might be the D (5 bases). Germline V gene lookup returns CDR1 SGHTA and CDR2 FQGNSA. Trimming removed 4 bases at V and 8 bases at J, with 18 bases between. This CDR3 is built from 15 residues. The CDR3 DNA reads as TGTGCCAGCAGCTCAAAACAGGAATTTGGCAAGCCCCAGCATTTT. It specifies CASSSKQEFGKPQHF.

The V call is TRBV4-2, the J call TRBJ2-7; 10 bases map to TRBD2. Germline CDR1 is LGHNA and CDR2 is YNFKEQ. This CDR3 has 15 amino acids. With V trimmed by 2 bases and J by 5 bases, 6 bases remained unmatched. The CDR3 reads CASSQPSGSTHEQYF. The CDR3 coding sequence is TGTGCCAGCAGCCAACCTAGCGGGAGTACCCACGAGCAGTACTTC.

This clonotype was seen only once. The chain has TRBV11-2 and TRBJ2-1, with a possible D match to TRBD2 (6 bases). The CDR3 runs to 18 residues. V was cut by 5 bases and J by 3 bases, with 23 bases left in between. Germline V lookup: CDR1 SGHAT, CDR2 FQNNGV. This chain's CDR3 is CASSPRTTPDPYYNEQFF. As DNA, the CDR3 is TGTGCCAGCAGCCCCCGGACTACGCCTGACCCTTACTACAATGAGCAGTTCTTC. Supplemented by reference TRBV11-2 and TRBJ2-1, the full variable domain reads EAGVAQSPRYKIIEKRQSVAFWCNPISGHATLYWYQQILGQGPKLLIQFQNNGVVDDSQLPKDRFSAERLKGVDSTLKIQPAKLEDSAVYLCASSPRTTPDPYYNEQFFGPGTRLTVL.

A few counts support this clonotype. V is TRBV20-1 and J is TRBJ2-7; 8 nucleotides align to TRBD1. The CDR3 is 14 amino acids. J gave up 9 bases and V 0 bases, and 10 bases lay outside the gene matches. Germline CDR1 and CDR2: DFQATT and SNEGSKA (reference sequence). The CDR3 reads CSARDPDRVNGQYF. The CDR3 DNA follows: TGCAGTGCTAGAGACCCGGACAGGGTGAACGGGCAGTACTTC.